The entry below describes one TCR beta chain. Random hexamers served to reverse transcribe about 0.45 to 1 ug RNA. TCRdb called the immunoSEQ multiplex PCR reads again in MiXCR, with one record for every CDR3 protein. The repertoire includes fewer than 150,000 distinct CDR3 sequences, 94% of them detected once, and 0.27% sits in the top ten. The sample is drawn from a study of CD8 T cells in Susac syndrome. CDR1 is SNHLY and CDR2 is FYNNEI in the germline V gene. The CDR3 sequence is 15 residues long. V shed 2 bases, J shed 4 bases, and the junction held 8 bases outside the gene matches. The sequenced material came from CD8+ T cells from PBMCs. The chain recombines TRBV2 with TRBJ2-7; 7 bases are a match to TRBD1. This sequence originates from a human donor in good health. For the CDR3, the DNA is TGTGCCAGCAGTGAATTTGGGACAGTACAATACGAGCAGTACTTC. Translated, it gives CASSEFGTVQYEQYF.